The clone carrying this T cell receptor beta chain was counted once. Everyone who took part was roughly 18 to 90 years old, and they came from roughly 25 US areas. This entry comes from a study of blood T cell repertoires in COVID-19. About the study: The United States, Italy and Spain provided the acute and convalescent COVID-19 samples. The analysed material was cDNA or gDNA that came from T cells, B-cell-depleted T cells, or PBMCs.

Authors' data handling: Estimation of nucleated cell counts relied on the amplification of reference gene primers. Libraries were prepared by immunoSEQ multiplex PCR; TCRdb keeps only in-frame clonotypes and omits some of them. V, J and clone size derive from that table, while D and trimming were established from the DNA sequence. This sample has approximately 250,000 clones; around 90% occur once, and the top ten carry approximately 1%. Sequenced: PBMCs or T cells enriched from blood (not recorded which). The source of this sequence is a woman aged 25-40 years who had recovered from COVID-19.

The CDR3 DNA follows: TGTGCCAGTGACTTTGACAGGGGGTTACATCAGCCCCAGCATTTT. This sequence encodes CASDFDRGLHQPQHF. The chain is built from TRBV19 and TRBJ1-5; 9 nucleotides align to TRBD1. CDR1 and CDR2 (germline): LNHDA, SQIVND (reference sequence). Unmatched junction bases numbered 10, after V lost 8 bases and J lost 5 bases. CDR3 length: 15 amino acids.